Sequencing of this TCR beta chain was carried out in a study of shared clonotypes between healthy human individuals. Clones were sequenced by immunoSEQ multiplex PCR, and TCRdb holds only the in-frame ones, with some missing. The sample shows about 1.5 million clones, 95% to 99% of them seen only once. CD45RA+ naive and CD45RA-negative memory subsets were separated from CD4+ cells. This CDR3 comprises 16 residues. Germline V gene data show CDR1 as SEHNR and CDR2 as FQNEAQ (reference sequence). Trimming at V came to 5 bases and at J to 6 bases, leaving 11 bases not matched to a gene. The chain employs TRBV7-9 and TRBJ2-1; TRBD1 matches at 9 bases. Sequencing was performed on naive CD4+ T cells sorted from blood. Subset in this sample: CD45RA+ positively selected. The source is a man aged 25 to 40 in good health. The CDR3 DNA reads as TGTGCCAGCAGCAAACTAGCTGGGACAGGGAGCAATGAGCAGTTCTTC. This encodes CASSKLAGTGSNEQFF. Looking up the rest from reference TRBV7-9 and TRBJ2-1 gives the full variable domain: DTGVSQNPRHKITKRGQNVTFRCDPISEHNRLYWYRQTLGQGPEFLTYFQNEAQLEKSRLLSDRFSAERPKGSFSTLEIQRTEQGDSAMYLCASSKLAGTGSNEQFFGPGTRLTVL.